The 19 T cell receptor beta chains reported below all come from one sample, sequenced in a study of Tregs in tolerant kidney transplant recipients. Assay used: immunoSEQ multiplex PCR; TCRdb lists only in-frame clones, some missing. The sample contains some 90,000 clones, 85% to 95% of which appear only once. Sequenced: CD8+ T cells from blood. The receptors here all came from a human donor in good health.

This chain connects TRBV9 to TRBJ1-2; tentative D call: TRBD1 (6 bases). This CDR3 is 16 amino acids long. CDR1 and CDR2 from the germline V gene are SGDLS and YYNGEE. Trimming left V 4 bases short and J 4 bases short, with 20 bases between. The CDR3 here is CASSPSGGREVYGYTF. The CDR3 DNA reads TGTGCCAGCAGCCCCAGTGGGGGCAGGGAGGTCTATGGCTACACCTTC. Filled out from reference TRBV9 and TRBJ1-2, the complete variable domain reads DSGVTQTPKHLITATGQRVTLRCSPRSGDLSVYWYQQSLDQGLQFLIQYYNGEERAKGNILERFSAQQFPDLHSELNLSSLELGDSALYFCASSPSGGREVYGYTFGSGTRLTVV.

The V and J genes are TRBV6-5 and TRBJ2-7; D is unclear. Germline V lookup: CDR1 MNHEY, CDR2 SVGAGI. The CDR3 has 12 residues. Trimming took 5 bases from V and 7 from J, leaving 12 bases between them. CDR3 region: CASSEPTNEQYF. CDR3 bases: TGTGCCAGCAGTGAACCGACCAATGAGCAGTACTTC.

The table lists this clone with a count of one. The junction and the germline gene differ at one end; a read error may be behind it. This chain uses TRBV29-1 with TRBJ2-7, with TRBD1 matching over 7 bases. CDR1 is SQVTM, CDR2 ANQGSEA, per germline. CDR3 size: 14 residues. CDR3 sequence reads: CSVAGTEESYAQYF. The DNA of the CDR3 is TGCAGCGTGGCTGGGACAGAAGAATCCTACGCGCAGTACTTC.

This chain connects TRBV29-1 to TRBJ2-1; D ambiguous. V lost 4 bases to trimming and J lost 9 bases, with 4 bases between them. This CDR3 spans 9 amino acids. Looked up from germline, CDR1 is SQVTM and CDR2 is ANQGSEA. Written as DNA, the CDR3 is TGCAGCGTTGGAGCTGAGCAGTTCTTC. It translates to CSVGAEQFF.

The genes are TRBV19 and TRBJ1-4, with D tentatively TRBD1 (5 bases). Trimming removed 3 bases from V and 5 bases from J, with 10 bases in between. There are 14 residues in the CDR3. Looked up from germline, CDR1 is LNHDA and CDR2 is SQIVND (reference sequence). CDR3 residues: CASSIRDGNEKLFF. The CDR3 DNA sequence: TGTGCCAGTAGTATCCGGGACGGCAATGAAAAACTGTTTTTT.

The chain combines TRBV11-2 with TRBJ2-7; 11 bases fit TRBD1. The V and J ends lost 5 bases and 3 bases, in that order; junction bases with no gene match: 3. The CDR3 contains 14 residues. Germline V gene data show CDR1 as SGHAT and CDR2 as FQNNGV. The CDR3 reads CASSAGTGGYEQYF. The CDR3 coding sequence is TGTGCCAGCAGCGCTGGGACAGGGGGCTACGAGCAGTACTTC.

J is TRBJ2-7 and V is TRBV7-9, with TRBD2 identical over 7 bases. The CDR3 totals 15 residues. In germline, CDR1 is SEHNR, CDR2 FQNEAQ (reference sequence). Losses at the gene ends were 5 bases for V and 0 bases for J; bases not matched to a gene: 7. CDR3 nucleotide sequence: TGTGCCAGCAGCCCTTTTGCGGGGGTCTCCTACGAGCAGTACTTC. As protein: CASSPFAGVSYEQYF.

CDR3 sequence: CASSYSSGRGSEQYF. In DNA form, the CDR3 reads TGTGCCAGCAGTTACTCGTCGGGACGGGGTTCCGAGCAGTACTTC. The chain couples TRBV6-5 to TRBJ2-7; the D call may be TRBD1 or TRBD2 (5 bases each). The germline CDR1 and CDR2 sequences are MNHEY and SVGAGI. This CDR3 has 15 residues. Trimming stripped 0 bases from V and 6 bases from J, with 15 bases between.

This chain links TRBV27 with TRBJ2-1, with TRBD2 matching over 11 bases. The CDR3 covers 16 residues. Germline trimming cut 5 bases from V and 6 bases from J; bases unmatched to any gene: 9. Germline values: CDR1 MNHEY, CDR2 SMNVEV (reference sequence). CDR3 sequence: CASSPILAGGSNEQFF. The CDR3 DNA is TGTGCCAGCAGTCCGATTCTAGCGGGAGGATCCAATGAGCAGTTCTTC.

The chain recombines TRBV2 with TRBJ2-5; D may be TRBD1 (5 bases). Germline CDR1 SNHLY, CDR2 FYNNEI. The CDR3 is 14 residues long. V lost 4 bases and J lost 1, with 10 bases in between. This chain's CDR3 is CASSGRQSQETQYF. The CDR3 DNA sequence: TGTGCCAGCAGTGGAAGACAGAGCCAAGAGACCCAGTACTTC.

The chain links TRBV6-5 to TRBJ1-1; D is perhaps TRBD1 (5 bases). This CDR3 comprises 15 residues. CDR1 is MNHEY, CDR2 SVGAGI, per germline. Trimming pared 0 bases from V and 10 bases from J, leaving 18 bases between. CDR3 region: CASSYSRQTQGVAFF. As DNA, the CDR3 is TGTGCCAGCAGTTACTCAAGGCAGACCCAAGGGGTAGCTTTCTTT.

This clone is a singleton in its sample. This chain uses TRBV15 with TRBJ2-1; 10 bases match TRBD2. Trimming took 1 base from V and 10 from J; bases not matched to a gene: 1. CDR3 length: 13 amino acids. Germline assignment: CDR1 LNHNV and CDR2 YYDKDF (reference sequence). The chain's CDR3 is CATSRGTSGEQFF. In DNA, the CDR3 is TGTGCCACCAGCAGAGGGACTAGCGGCGAGCAGTTCTTC.

The chain has TRBV6-6 and TRBJ1-2, with D possibly TRBD1 on 6 matching bases. Per germline, CDR1 MNHNY and CDR2 SVGAGI (reference sequence). The length of the CDR3 is 13 residues. V shed 10 bases and J shed 6 bases, with 18 bases lying between them. CDR3 loop: CATTYTGLDGYTF. DNA of the CDR3: TGTGCCACGACCTATACAGGGTTGGATGGCTACACCTTC.

This chain links TRBV6-5 with TRBJ2-7; D gene uncertain. With 4 bases removed from V and 0 bases from J, the gap between germline ends came to 10 bases. The CDR3 has 14 amino acids. Germline V CDR1 and CDR2: MNHEY, SVGAGI. CDR3 sequence reads: CASSSRLVSYEQYF. In nucleotides, the CDR3 is TGTGCCAGCAGTTCTCGACTGGTCTCCTACGAGCAGTACTTC.

This rearrangement joins TRBV27 to TRBJ1-2; D might be TRBD1 (5 bases). Germline CDR1 reads MNHEY; CDR2 reads SMNVEV (reference sequence). CDR3 size: 14 residues. The V gene lost 3 bases and the J gene lost 4 bases, with 12 bases spanning the gap. The CDR3 DNA follows: TGTGCCAGCAGTTTTGGGGGGGGTAGCTATGGCTACACCTTC. Translation gives CASSFGGGSYGYTF.

The V gene is TRBV6-1, the J gene TRBJ2-7; D could derive from TRBD1 or TRBD2 (5 bases each). Trimming pared 0 bases from V and 3 bases from J, leaving 12 bases between. The CDR3 spans 15 residues. CDR1 and CDR2 from the germline V gene are MNHNS and SASEGT. The CDR3 sequence: CASSEAPSRVYEQYF. The CDR3 DNA sequence: TGTGCCAGCAGTGAAGCGCCTAGCAGGGTCTACGAGCAGTACTTC.

CDR3 amino acids: CASSDSNTDTQYF. CDR3 sequence (DNA): TGTGCCAGCAGTGATTCCAACACAGATACGCAGTATTTT. The gene calls are TRBV2 and TRBJ2-3; no clear D. CDR3 length: 13 amino acids. Germline values: CDR1 SNHLY, CDR2 FYNNEI. Trimming shortened V by 3 bases and J by 2 bases, and 6 bases separated the two germline ends.

CDR3 nucleotides: TGTGCCAGCTCTGTGGAGAGGGGGCTAAGTCAGCCCCAGCATTTT. This gives the protein CASSVERGLSQPQHF. The genes are TRBV4-2 and TRBJ1-5; TRBD1 matches 7 bases. Germline V lookup: CDR1 LGHNA, CDR2 YNFKEQ. V gave up 8 bases and J gave up 6 bases; unmatched junction bases: 13. The CDR3 sequence is 15 residues long.

For this clone: Germline is not matched at one junction end, which may reflect a read error. The V call is TRBV13, the J call TRBJ2-3; 7 nucleotides align to TRBD1. The CDR3 spans 18 residues. Germline CDR1 and CDR2: PRHDT and FYEKMQ (reference sequence). The CDR3 DNA sequence: TGTGCCAGCAGCCTAGGGGGAAGGACAGGCCCTACGGCAGATACGCAGTATTTT. Residues: CASSLGGRTGPTADTQYF.